One and the same sample provided the 5 T cell receptor beta chains below, sequenced in a study of shared clonotypes between healthy human individuals. Assay used: immunoSEQ multiplex PCR; TCRdb lists only in-frame clones, some missing. This sample carries about 2,100,000 clones, 85% to 95% of them seen once, and the ten largest clones take 1.5% to 2%. In the naive CD8 group, cells lacked CD45RO and were positively selected for CCR7, so terminally differentiated effector memory CD45RA+ cells were left out. Sequencing was carried out using naive CD8+ T cells from PBMCs. The receptor set was obtained from a man aged 18 to 29 in good health. Some clones in this sample may be carry-over from other donors' samples.

This clone was found once. The sample has other DNA sequences that encode this CDR3 too. The V and J genes are TRBV27 and TRBJ1-2; D is uncertain. Germline CDR1 MNHEY, CDR2 SMNVEV (reference sequence). The CDR3 sequence is 12 residues long. V dropped 4 bases and J dropped 5 bases, with 8 bases sitting between them. The CDR3 loop is CASSSRGYGYTF. The DNA for the CDR3 is TGTGCCAGCAGTTCCCGGGGTTATGGCTACACCTTC.

Of note for this clone: Because the CDR3 is missing its conserved closing phenylalanine or tryptophan, this is likely a read error. It is unclear where the CDR3 begins or ends on the DNA, so no DNA is shown, and the CDR3 is as TCRdb lists it. The chain recombines TRBV15 with TRBJ2-3. Germline values: CDR1 LNHNV, CDR2 YYDKDF (reference sequence). Including both end residues, the CDR3 is 11 amino acids long. This CDR3 is CATSRAPWGAS.

The J gene is TRBJ2-1, the V gene TRBV28; 9 bases match TRBD2. The germline CDR1 and CDR2 sequences are MDHEN and SYDVKM. The J segment lost 3 bases and the V segment lost 6 bases, leaving 3 bases of the junction unmatched. CDR3 size: 14 residues. CDR3 coding DNA: TGTGCCAGCAGGATAGCGGGAGACTACAATGAGCAGTTCTTC. It is translated as CASRIAGDYNEQFF.

The CDR3 DNA reads as TGCGCCAGTGCGGGGAGCTCCTACAATGAGCAGTTCTTC. Its protein is CASAGSSYNEQFF. V gene TRBV4-1 combines with J gene TRBJ2-1; D might be TRBD2 (6 bases). Germline CDR1 MGHRA, CDR2 YSYEKL. The CDR3 is 13 residues long. V was shortened by 9 bases and J by 0 bases, with 9 bases between the two germline ends.

The V call is TRBV27, the J call TRBJ2-7; tentatively, D is TRBD1 (5 bases). Germline CDR1 and CDR2: MNHEY and SMNVEV (reference sequence). Trimming removed 3 bases at V and 3 bases at J, with 15 bases between. This CDR3 spans 15 amino acids. CDR3 in DNA: TGTGCCAGCAGTTTCAGGGATTGGGTCGGCTACGAGCAGTACTTC. It is translated as CASSFRDWVGYEQYF.